This T cell receptor (beta chain) was captured in a study of technical replicates of blood from several donors. Generated by immunoSEQ multiplex PCR, the TCRdb table keeps only in-frame clones and is missing some. Of 50,000 to 65,000 clones in the sample, 90% to 95% are singletons; the top ten hold about 4.5%. The CDR3 sequence is 14 residues long. Germline CDR1 reads SGHTA; CDR2 reads FQGNSA. Trimming cost V 4 bases and J 3 bases; bases outside gene matches: 5. The source of this sequence is a human donor in good health. Some clones in this sample may be carry-over from other donors' samples. What was sequenced was PBMCs. This sequence joins TRBV7-2 and TRBJ2-7; 8 nucleotides agree with TRBD2. The CDR3 DNA is TGTGCCAGCAGCTCTGCGGGGGGTGACTACGAGCAGTACTTC. Its translation: CASSSAGGDYEQYF.